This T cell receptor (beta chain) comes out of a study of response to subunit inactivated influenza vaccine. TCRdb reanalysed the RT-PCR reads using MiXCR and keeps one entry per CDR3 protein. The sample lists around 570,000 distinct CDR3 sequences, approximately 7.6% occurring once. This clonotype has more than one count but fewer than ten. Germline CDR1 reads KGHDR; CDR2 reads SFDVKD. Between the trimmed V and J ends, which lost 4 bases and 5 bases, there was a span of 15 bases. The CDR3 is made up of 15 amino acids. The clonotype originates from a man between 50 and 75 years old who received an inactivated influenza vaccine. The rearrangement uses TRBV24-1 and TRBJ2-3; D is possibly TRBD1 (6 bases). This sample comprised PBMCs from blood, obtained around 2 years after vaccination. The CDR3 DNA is TGTGCCACCAGTGAAAATCAGGGGAAAATAGATACGCAGTATTTT. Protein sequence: CATSENQGKIDTQYF.